The text below deals with one TCR beta chain. Its antigen is unidentified. The sample originates from a study of T cells in localized non-small cell lung cancer. Profiling relied on immunoSEQ multiplex PCR, and the TCRdb table lists in-frame clones only, not all of them. This table holds 20,000 to 25,000 clones, about 87% found once. Notes on the study in general: Higher T cell density in the blood was associated with longer overall survival, whereas higher adjacent-lung clonality associated with shorter survival. In uninvolved adjacent lung, T cell clonality reached its highest value, exceeding tumor. Sequencing was restricted to one tumor region; therefore, heterogeneity remains possible. For the top 100 tumor clones, a median approximately 50 also appeared in adjacent lung.

The source is a man aged 40 to 69 with stage II squamous cell lung carcinoma. This specimen consisted of PBMCs, obtained before any cancer treatment.

The DNA of the CDR3 is TGTGCCAGCAGCTTGGGGACAGCCGGGTTAGAGAGCTACGAGCAGTACTTC. Protein: CASSLGTAGLESYEQYF. The chain employs TRBV5-5 and TRBJ2-7; TRBD1 is a possible D gene (6 bases). The CDR3 length is 17 residues. V was pared by 0 bases and J by 3 bases, with 19 bases between. Germline CDR1 reads SGHKS; CDR2 reads YYEKEE (reference sequence). The variable domain in full, completed from reference TRBV5-5 and TRBJ2-7, reads DAGVTQSPTHLIKTRGQQVTLRCSPISGHKSVSWYQQVLGQGPQFIFQYYEKEERGRGNFPDRFSARQFPNYSSELNVNALLLGDSALYLCASSLGTAGLESYEQYFGPGTRLTVT.